The rows below give T cell receptor beta chains drawn from one sample of a study of T cell responses to AZD1222 COVID-19 vaccine. The repertoire was sequenced with immunoSEQ multiplex PCR; TCRdb's copy has only in-frame clones and lacks some. The sample carries about 120,000 clones, roughly 89% recorded once. Specimen: peripheral blood, collected 28 days after the second AZD1222 dose. These receptor sequences come from an adult who received the AZD1222 COVID-19 vaccine. Both conserved end residues are part of each CDR3. A D gene is named only where the DNA matches it firmly. Part of the rows lack a size; the others show once, few, many or a class for expanded clones.

cdr3_length,v_call,clone_size,d_call,j_call,cdr3_nt,cdr3_aa
15,TRBV7-8,-,-,TRBJ2-7,TGTGCCAGCAGCTTAGCGTCGGGCAATACCTACGAGCAGTACTTC,CASSLASGNTYEQYF
13,TRBV4-3,once,-,TRBJ1-1,TGCGCCAGCAGCCAAGGAGGGGGTCCTGAAGCTTTCTTT,CASSQGGGPEAFF
14,TRBV5-1,-,-,TRBJ2-5,TGCGCCAGCAGCTTGGGGCAGGAACAAGAGACCCAGTACTTC,CASSLGQEQETQYF
13,TRBV6-2/TRBV6-3,-,TRBD2,TRBJ2-7,TGTGCCAGCAGTTGGAAGCGGGGGTACGAGCAGTACTTC,CASSWKRGYEQYF
15,TRBV6-5,-,TRBD1,TRBJ2-7,TGTGCCAGCAGTTACTCGGCAGGGGGCTCCTACGAGCAGTACTTC,CASSYSAGGSYEQYF
13,TRBV3-1/TRBV3-2,-,-,TRBJ2-7,TGTGCCAGCAGCCAAGGGCCATTTGGGCTGCAGTACTTC,CASSQGPFGLQYF
17,TRBV27,-,-,TRBJ1-2,TGTGCCAGCAGTTTCGCCGGGTCTTGGGCGGAAGGATATGGCTACACCTTC,CASSFAGSWAEGYGYTF
13,TRBV14,once,-,TRBJ1-2,TGTGCCAGCAGCCAACTTGGGCACTATGGCTACACCTTC,CASSQLGHYGYTF
14,TRBV19,-,TRBD1,TRBJ2-7,TGTGCCACAAATTCCGGGACAGGGGTCTACGAGCAGTACTTC,CATNSGTGVYEQYF
17,TRBV5-1,-,TRBD2,TRBJ2-3,TGCGCCAGCAGCATTCGGACTAGCGGGGGCTACACAGATACGCAGTATTTT,CASSIRTSGGYTDTQYF
16,TRBV10-3,-,TRBD1,TRBJ2-7,TGTGCCATCAGTGAGTGGACAGGGCCCTACTCCTACGAGCAGTACTTC,CAISEWTGPYSYEQYF
16,TRBV7-9,-,TRBD1,TRBJ2-7,TGTGCCAGCAGCCTCGGACAGGGGGTAAGCTCCTACGAGCAGTACTTC,CASSLGQGVSSYEQYF
14,TRBV18,-,-,TRBJ2-3,TGTGCCAGCTCACCACCGACAGGCACAGATACGCAGTATTTT,CASSPPTGTDTQYF
16,TRBV29-1,once,TRBD2,TRBJ2-7,TGCAGCGTTCGTGGACTAGCGGGGGCCCTCTCCTACGAGCAGTACTTC,CSVRGLAGALSYEQYF
16,TRBV7-2,-,-,TRBJ1-2,TGTGCCAGCAGCTTAGTAGGGGGGGCACTCGATTATGGCTACACCTTC,CASSLVGGALDYGYTF
13,TRBV30,once,-,TRBJ1-5,TGTGCCTGGAGTGCGCGAGACAATCAGCCCCAGCATTTT,CAWSARDNQPQHF
14,TRBV2,-,-,TRBJ2-2,TGTGCCAGCAAGGTGATAGGGAACACCGGGGAGCTGTTTTTT,CASKVIGNTGELFF
13,TRBV4-2,-,-,TRBJ1-1,TGTGCCAGCAGCCGATTCTCTAACACTGAAGCTTTCTTT,CASSRFSNTEAFF